This T cell receptor beta chain came from a study of T cells in narcolepsy. At the level of the study: Donors had narcolepsy type 1 or type 2, or were healthy controls. Findings and limits, study-wide: Blood of same and different patients, but not healthy controls, reportedly held recurring autoreactive clonotypes.

The germline V gene encodes CDR1 KGHSH and CDR2 LQKENI. There are 14 residues in the CDR3. The germline V and J ends were trimmed by 1 base and 4 bases, with 8 bases remaining between them. The assay was immunoSEQ multiplex PCR, and TCRdb's table has in-frame clones only and misses some. The sample has tens of thousands of clones; 92% are singletons. With respect to this clone: What it binds is unknown.

The source of this sequence is a human donor with narcolepsy. The chain uses TRBV18 and TRBJ1-3; D is uncertain. Source material: CD45RA- memory CD4+ T cells from PBMCs. The CDR3 nucleotides read TGTGCCAGCTCACCACAGGGTGAAGGAAACACCATATATTTT. Protein product: CASSPQGEGNTIYF.